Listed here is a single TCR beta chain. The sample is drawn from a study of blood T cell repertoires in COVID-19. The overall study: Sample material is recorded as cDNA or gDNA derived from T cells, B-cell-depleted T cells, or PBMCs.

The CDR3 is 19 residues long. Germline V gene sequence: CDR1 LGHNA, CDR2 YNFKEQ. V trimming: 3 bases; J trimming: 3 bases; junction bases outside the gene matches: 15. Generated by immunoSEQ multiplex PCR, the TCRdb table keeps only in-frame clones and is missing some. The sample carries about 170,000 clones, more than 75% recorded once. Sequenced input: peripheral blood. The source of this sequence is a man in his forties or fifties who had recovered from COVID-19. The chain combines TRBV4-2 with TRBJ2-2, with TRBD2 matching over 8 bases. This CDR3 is CASSHLEGIAGSYTGELFF. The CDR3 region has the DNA TGTGCCAGCAGCCACCTCGAGGGGATAGCGGGGTCGTACACCGGGGAGCTGTTTTTT.